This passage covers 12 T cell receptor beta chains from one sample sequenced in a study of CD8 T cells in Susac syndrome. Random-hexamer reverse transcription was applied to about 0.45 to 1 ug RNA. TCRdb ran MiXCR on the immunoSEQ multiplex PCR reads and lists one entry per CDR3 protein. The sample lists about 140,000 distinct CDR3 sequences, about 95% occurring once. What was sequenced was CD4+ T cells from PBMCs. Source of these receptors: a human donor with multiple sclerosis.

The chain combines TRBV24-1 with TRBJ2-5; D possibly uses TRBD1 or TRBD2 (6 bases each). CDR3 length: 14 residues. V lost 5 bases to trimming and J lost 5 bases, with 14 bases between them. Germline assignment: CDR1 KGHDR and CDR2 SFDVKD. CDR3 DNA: TGTGCCACCAGTGGTACGGGGGCTTGGGAGACCCAGTACTTC. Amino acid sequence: CATSGTGAWETQYF.

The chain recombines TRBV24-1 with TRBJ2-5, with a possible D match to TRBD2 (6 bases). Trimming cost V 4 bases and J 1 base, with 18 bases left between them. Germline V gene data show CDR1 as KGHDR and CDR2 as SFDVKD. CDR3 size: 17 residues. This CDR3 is CATSERGDTSRQETQYF. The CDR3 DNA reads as TGTGCCACCAGTGAACGAGGGGATACTAGCCGCCAAGAGACCCAGTACTTC.

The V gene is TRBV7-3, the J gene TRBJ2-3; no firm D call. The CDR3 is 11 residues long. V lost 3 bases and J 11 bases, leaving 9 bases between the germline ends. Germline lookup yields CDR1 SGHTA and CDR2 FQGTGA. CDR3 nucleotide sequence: TGTGCCAGCAGCTTTAGTCAGGTGCAGTATTTT. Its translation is CASSFSQVQYF.

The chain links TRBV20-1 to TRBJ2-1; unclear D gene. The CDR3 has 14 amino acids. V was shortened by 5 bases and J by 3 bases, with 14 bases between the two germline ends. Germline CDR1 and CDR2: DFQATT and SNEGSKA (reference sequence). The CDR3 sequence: CSAVRQSGYNEQFF. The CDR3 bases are TGCAGTGCTGTACGGCAGTCGGGCTACAATGAGCAGTTCTTC.

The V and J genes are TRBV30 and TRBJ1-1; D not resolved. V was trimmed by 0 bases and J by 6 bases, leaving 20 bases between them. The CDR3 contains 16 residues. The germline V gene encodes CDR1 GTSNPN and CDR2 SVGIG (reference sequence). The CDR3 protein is CAWSVFRSERHSEAFF. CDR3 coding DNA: TGTGCCTGGAGTGTTTTCCGGAGTGAGAGACACTCTGAAGCTTTCTTT.

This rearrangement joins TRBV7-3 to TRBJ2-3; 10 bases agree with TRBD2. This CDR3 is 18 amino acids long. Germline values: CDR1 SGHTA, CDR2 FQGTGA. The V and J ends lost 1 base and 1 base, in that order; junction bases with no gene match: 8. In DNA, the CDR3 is TGTGCCAGCAGCTTAATGCACCTAGCGGGAGTGCGCACAGATACGCAGTATTTT. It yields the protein CASSLMHLAGVRTDTQYF. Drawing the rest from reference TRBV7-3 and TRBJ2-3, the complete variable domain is GAGVSQTPSNKVTEKGKYVELRCDPISGHTALYWYRQSLGQGPEFLIYFQGTGAADDSGLPNDRFFAVRPEGSVSTLKIQRTERGDSAVYLCASSLMHLAGVRTDTQYFGPGTRLTVL.

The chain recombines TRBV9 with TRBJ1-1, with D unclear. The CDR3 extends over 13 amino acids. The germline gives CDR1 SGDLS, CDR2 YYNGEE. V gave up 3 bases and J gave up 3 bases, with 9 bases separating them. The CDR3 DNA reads TGTGCCAGCAGCGGTAATGGGCACACTGAAGCTTTCTTT. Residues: CASSGNGHTEAFF.

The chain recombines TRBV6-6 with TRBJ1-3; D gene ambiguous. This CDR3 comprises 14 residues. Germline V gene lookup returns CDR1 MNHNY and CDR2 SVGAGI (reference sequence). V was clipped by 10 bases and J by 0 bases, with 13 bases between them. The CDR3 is CATSSLSSGNTIYF. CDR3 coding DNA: TGTGCCACCTCTTCCCTCAGCTCTGGAAACACCATATATTTT.

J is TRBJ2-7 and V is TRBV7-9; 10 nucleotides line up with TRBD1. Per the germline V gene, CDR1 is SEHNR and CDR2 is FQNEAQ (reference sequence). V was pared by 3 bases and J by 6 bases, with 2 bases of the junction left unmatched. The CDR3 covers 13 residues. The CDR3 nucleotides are TGTGCCAGCAGCTTGGGACAGGGGTTCGAGCAGTACTTC. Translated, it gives CASSLGQGFEQYF.

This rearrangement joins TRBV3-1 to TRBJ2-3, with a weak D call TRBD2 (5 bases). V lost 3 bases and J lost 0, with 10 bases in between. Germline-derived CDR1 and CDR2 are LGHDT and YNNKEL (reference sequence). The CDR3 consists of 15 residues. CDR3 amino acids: CASSHYGGSTDTQYF. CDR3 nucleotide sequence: TGTGCCAGCAGCCACTACGGCGGGAGCACAGATACGCAGTATTTT.

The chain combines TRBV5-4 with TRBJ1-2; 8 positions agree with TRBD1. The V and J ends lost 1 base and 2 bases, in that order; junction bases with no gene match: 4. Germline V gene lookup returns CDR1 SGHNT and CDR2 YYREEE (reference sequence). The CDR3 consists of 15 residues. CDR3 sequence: CASSLQQGVNYGYTF. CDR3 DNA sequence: TGTGCCAGCAGCTTGCAACAGGGGGTGAACTATGGCTACACCTTC.

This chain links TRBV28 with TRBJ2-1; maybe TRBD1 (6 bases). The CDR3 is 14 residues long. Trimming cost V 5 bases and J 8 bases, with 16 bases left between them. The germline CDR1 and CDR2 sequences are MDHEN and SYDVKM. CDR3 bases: TGTGCCAGCAGTCCGACTACAGGGTGGGATGAGCAGTTCTTC. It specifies CASSPTTGWDEQFF. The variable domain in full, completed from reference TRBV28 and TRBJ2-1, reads DVKVTQSSRYLVKRTGEKVFLECVQDMDHENMFWYRQDPGLGLRLIYFSYDVKMKEKGDIPEGYSVSREKKERFSLILESASTNQTSMYLCASSPTTGWDEQFFGPGTRLTVL.